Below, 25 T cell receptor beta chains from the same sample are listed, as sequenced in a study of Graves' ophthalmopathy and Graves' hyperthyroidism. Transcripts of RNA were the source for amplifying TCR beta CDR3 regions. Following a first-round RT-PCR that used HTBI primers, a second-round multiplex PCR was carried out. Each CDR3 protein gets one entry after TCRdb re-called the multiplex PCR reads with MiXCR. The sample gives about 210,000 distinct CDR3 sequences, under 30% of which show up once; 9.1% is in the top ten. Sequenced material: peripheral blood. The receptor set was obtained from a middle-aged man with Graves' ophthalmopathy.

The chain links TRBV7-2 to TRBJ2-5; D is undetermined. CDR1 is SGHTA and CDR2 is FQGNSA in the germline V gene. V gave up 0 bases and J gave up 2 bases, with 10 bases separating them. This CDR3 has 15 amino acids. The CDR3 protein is CASSLAFNRQETQYF. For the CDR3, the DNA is TGTGCCAGCAGCTTAGCGTTTAACAGACAAGAGACCCAGTACTTC.

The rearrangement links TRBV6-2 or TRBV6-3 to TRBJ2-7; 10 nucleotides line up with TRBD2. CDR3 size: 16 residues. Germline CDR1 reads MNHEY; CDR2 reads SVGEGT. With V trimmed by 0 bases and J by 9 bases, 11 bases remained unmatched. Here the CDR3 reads CASSYSAGGELTGQYF. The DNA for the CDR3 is TGTGCCAGCAGTTACTCAGCGGGAGGGGAGTTAACGGGGCAGTACTTC.

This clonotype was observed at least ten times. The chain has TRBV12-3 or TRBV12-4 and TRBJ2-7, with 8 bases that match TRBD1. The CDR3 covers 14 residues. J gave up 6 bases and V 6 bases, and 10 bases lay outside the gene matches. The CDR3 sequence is CASRDRGVVGEQYF. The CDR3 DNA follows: TGTGCCAGCAGAGACAGGGGAGTTGTGGGCGAGCAGTACTTC.

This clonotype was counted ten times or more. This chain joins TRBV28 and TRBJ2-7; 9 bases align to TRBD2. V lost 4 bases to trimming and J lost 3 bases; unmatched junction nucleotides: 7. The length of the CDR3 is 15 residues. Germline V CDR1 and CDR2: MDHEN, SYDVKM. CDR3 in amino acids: CASSSLAGSVYEQYF. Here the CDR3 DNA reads TGTGCCAGCAGTTCCCTAGCGGGATCCGTCTACGAGCAGTACTTC.

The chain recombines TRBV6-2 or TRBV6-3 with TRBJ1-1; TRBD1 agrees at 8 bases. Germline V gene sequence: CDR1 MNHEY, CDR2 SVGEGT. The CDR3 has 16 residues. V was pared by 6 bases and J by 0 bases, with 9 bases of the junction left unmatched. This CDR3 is CASSLRDRTMNTEAFF. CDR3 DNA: TGTGCCAGCAGCCTCCGGGACAGGACGATGAACACTGAAGCTTTCTTT.

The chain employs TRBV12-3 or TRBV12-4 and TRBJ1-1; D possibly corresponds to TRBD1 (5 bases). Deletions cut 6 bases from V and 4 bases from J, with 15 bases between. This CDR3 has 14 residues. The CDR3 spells CASSALTGGTEAFF. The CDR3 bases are TGTGCCAGCAGCGCTTTAACAGGTGGCACTGAAGCTTTCTTT.

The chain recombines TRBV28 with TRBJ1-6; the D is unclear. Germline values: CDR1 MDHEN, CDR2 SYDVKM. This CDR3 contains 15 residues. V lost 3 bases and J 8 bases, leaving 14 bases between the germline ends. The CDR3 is CASSLMNQWYSPLHF. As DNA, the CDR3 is TGTGCCAGCAGTTTGATGAATCAATGGTATTCACCCCTCCACTTT.

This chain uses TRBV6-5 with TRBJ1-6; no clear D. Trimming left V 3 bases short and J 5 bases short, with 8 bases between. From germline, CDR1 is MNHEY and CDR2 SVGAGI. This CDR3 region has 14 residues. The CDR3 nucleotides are TGTGCCAGCAGTTATTGGCAGAATAATTCACCCCTCCACTTT. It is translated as CASSYWQNNSPLHF.

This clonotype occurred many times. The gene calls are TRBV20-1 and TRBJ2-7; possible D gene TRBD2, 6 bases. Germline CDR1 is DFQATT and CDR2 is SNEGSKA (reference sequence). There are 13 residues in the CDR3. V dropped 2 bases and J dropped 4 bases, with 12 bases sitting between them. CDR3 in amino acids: CSARSPSDYEQYF. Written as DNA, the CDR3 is TGCAGTGCTAGATCGCCTAGCGATTACGAGCAGTACTTC.

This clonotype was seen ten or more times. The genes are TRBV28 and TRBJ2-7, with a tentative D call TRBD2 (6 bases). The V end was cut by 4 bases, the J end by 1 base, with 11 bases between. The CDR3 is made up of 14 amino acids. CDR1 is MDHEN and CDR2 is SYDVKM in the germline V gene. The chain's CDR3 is CASSSPGLSYEQYF. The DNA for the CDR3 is TGTGCCAGCAGTTCACCGGGACTGTCCTACGAGCAGTACTTC.

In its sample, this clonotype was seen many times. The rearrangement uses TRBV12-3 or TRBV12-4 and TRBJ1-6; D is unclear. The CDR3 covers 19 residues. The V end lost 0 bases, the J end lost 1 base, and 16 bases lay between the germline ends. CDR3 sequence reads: CASSLALDGKGSYNSPLHF. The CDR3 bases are TGTGCCAGCAGTTTAGCGCTCGACGGGAAAGGGTCCTATAATTCACCCCTCCACTTT.

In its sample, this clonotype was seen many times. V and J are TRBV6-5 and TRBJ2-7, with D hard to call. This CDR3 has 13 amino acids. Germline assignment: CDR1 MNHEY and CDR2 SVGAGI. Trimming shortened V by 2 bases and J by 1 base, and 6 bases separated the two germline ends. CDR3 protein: CASSYRVSYEQYF. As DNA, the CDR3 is TGTGCCAGCAGTTACAGGGTATCCTACGAGCAGTACTTC.

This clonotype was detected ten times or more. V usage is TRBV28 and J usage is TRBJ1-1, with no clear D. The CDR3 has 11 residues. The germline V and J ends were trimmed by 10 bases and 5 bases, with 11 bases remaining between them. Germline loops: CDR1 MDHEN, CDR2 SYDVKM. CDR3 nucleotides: TGTGCCACCTCAGAGTTAACTGAAGCTTTCTTT. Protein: CATSELTEAFF.

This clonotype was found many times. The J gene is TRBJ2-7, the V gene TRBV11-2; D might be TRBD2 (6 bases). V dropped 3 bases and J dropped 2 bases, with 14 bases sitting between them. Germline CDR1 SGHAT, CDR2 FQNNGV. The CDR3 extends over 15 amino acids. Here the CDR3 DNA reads TGTGCCAGCAGCTTTGGTTTGGCTAGCGCCTACGAGCAGTACTTC. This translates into CASSFGLASAYEQYF.

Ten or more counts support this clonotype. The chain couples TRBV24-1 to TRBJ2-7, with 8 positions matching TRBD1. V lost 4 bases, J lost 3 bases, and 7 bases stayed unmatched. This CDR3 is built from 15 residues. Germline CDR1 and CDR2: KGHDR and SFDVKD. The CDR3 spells CATSDSGQANYEQYF. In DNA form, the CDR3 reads TGTGCCACCAGTGACTCGGGACAGGCTAACTACGAGCAGTACTTC.

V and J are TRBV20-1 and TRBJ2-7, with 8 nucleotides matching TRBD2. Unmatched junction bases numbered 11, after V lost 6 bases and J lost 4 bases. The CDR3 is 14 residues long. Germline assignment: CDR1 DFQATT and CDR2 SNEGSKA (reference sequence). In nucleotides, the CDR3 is TGCAGTGCGCGCTCCACTAGCGGAGGGTACGAGCAGTACTTC. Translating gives CSARSTSGGYEQYF.

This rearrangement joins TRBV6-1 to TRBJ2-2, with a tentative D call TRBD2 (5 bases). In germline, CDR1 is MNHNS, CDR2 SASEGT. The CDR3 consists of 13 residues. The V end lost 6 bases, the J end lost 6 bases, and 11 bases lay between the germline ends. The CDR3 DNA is TGTGCCAGCAGCCCCCGGGGATCCGGGGAGCTGTTTTTT. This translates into CASSPRGSGELFF.

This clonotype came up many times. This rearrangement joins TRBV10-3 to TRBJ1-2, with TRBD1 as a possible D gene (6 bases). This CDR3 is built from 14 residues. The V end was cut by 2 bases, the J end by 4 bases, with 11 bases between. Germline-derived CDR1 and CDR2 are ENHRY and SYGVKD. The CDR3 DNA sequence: TGTGCCATCAGTGAGGCCAGGGGATCCTATGGCTACACCTTC. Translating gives CAISEARGSYGYTF.

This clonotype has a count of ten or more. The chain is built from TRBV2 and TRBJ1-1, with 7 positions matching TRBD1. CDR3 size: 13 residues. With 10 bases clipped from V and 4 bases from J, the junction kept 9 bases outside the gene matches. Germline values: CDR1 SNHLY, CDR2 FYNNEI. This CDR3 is CATHRGGGTEAFF. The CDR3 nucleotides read TGTGCCACTCACAGGGGCGGTGGCACTGAAGCTTTCTTT.

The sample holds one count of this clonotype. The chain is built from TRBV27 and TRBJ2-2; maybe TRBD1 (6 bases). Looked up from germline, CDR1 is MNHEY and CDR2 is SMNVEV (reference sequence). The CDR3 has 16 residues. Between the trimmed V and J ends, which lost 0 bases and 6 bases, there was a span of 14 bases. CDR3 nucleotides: TGTGCCAGCAGTTTATCGGCAGGGGTGTTGGCCGGGGAGCTGTTTTTT. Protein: CASSLSAGVLAGELFF.

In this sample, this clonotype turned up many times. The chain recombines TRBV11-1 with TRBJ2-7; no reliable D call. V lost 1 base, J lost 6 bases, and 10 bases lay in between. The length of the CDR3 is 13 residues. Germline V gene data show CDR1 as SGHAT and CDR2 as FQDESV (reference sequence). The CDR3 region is CASSLGSASEQYF. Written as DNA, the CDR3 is TGTGCCAGCAGCTTAGGGTCGGCCAGCGAGCAGTACTTC.

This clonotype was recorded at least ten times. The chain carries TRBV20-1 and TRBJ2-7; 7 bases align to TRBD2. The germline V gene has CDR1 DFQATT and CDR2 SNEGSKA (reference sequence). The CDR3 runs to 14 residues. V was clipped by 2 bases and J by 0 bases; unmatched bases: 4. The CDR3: CSARSASGSYEQYF. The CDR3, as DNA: TGCAGTGCTAGATCGGCTAGCGGCTCCTACGAGCAGTACTTC.

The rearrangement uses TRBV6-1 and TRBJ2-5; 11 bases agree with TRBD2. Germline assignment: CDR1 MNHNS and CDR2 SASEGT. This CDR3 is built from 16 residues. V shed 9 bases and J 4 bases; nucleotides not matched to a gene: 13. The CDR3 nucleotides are TGTGCCAGAAGCCACTATAGCGGGAGGGTTGGAGAGACCCAGTACTTC. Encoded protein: CARSHYSGRVGETQYF.

In nucleotides, the CDR3 is TGTGCCAGCAATCGGGACGGCGAAGCTTTCTTT. Protein sequence: CASNRDGEAFF. The chain has TRBV6-2 or TRBV6-3 and TRBJ1-1, with a possible D match to TRBD1 (5 bases). V gave up 7 bases and J gave up 8 bases, with 11 bases separating them. The CDR3 is made up of 11 amino acids. Germline assignment: CDR1 MNHEY and CDR2 SVGEGT.

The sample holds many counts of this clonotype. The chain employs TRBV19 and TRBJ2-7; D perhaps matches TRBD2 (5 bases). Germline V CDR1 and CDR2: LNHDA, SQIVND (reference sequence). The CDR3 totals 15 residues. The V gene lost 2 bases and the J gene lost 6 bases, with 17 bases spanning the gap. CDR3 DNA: TGTGCCAGTAGTATAAGTGGCCGGGGTTTGGTCGAGCAGTACTTC. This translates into CASSISGRGLVEQYF. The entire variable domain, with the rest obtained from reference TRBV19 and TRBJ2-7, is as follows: DGGITQSPKYLFRKEGQNVTLSCEQNLNHDAMYWYRQDPGQGLRLIYYSQIVNDFQKGDIAEGYSVSREKKESFPLTVTSAQKNPTAFYLCASSISGRGLVEQYFGPGTRLTVT.